Presented here are 10 T cell receptor beta chains from one specimen sequenced in a study of cytomegalovirus exposure and HLA in healthy donors. The PCR contained 60 Vbeta and 13 Jbeta primers. The assay was immunoSEQ multiplex PCR, and TCRdb's table has in-frame clones only and misses some. The data show approximately 140,000 clones, 78% seen once. The sample was PBMCs. The receptors were sampled from a woman aged 40 to 50 in good health and CMV-seropositive.

The chain links TRBV25-1 to TRBJ1-2, with TRBD1 matching 9 bases. This CDR3 has 17 amino acids. Germline trimming cut 4 bases from V and 3 bases from J; bases unmatched to any gene: 12. The V gene's germline CDR1 is MGHDK and CDR2 SYGVNS. The CDR3 reads CASSGGTGNRQYYGYTF. As DNA, the CDR3 is TGTGCCAGCAGTGGCGGGACAGGGAACCGACAGTACTATGGCTACACCTTC.

V is TRBV10-3 and J is TRBJ2-2; 7 bases fit TRBD1. The CDR3 runs 16 residues. The V gene end was trimmed by 3 bases and the J gene end by 0 bases; junction bases not matched to a gene: 4. CDR1 ENHRY and CDR2 SYGVKD come from the germline V gene. In DNA, the CDR3 is TGTGCCATCAGTGATTCAGGGGGTTCGAACACCGGGGAGCTGTTTTTT. Protein sequence: CAISDSGGSNTGELFF.

This clone was seen more than once but under ten times. The gene calls are TRBV28 and TRBJ2-1, with a possible D match to TRBD2 (6 bases). The CDR3 totals 14 residues. Germline V gene lookup returns CDR1 MDHEN and CDR2 SYDVKM. V gave up 8 bases and J gave up 3 bases, with 14 bases separating them. CDR3 in DNA: TGTGCCAGCGACCCTCGGGAGAACTACAATGAGCAGTTCTTC. Amino acid sequence: CASDPRENYNEQFF.

The chain links TRBV11-3 to TRBJ2-1, with a tentative D call TRBD2 (6 bases). CDR3 length: 15 amino acids. CDR1 SGHNT and CDR2 YENEEA come from the germline V gene. The V end lost 6 bases, the J end lost 6 bases, and 18 bases lay between the germline ends. The CDR3 spells CASSGLTRGSNEQFF. The CDR3 DNA follows: TGTGCCAGCAGTGGCTTAACGCGGGGTTCCAATGAGCAGTTCTTC.

The chain employs TRBV2 and TRBJ2-7, with a possible D match to TRBD1 (5 bases). Trimming cost V 6 bases and J 2 bases, with 14 bases left between them. The CDR3 is made up of 14 amino acids. Germline values: CDR1 SNHLY, CDR2 FYNNEI. The CDR3 loop is CASRLQDPPYEQYF. The CDR3 region has the DNA TGTGCCAGCAGACTACAGGATCCCCCCTACGAGCAGTACTTC.

This clone came up once. The V call is TRBV7-9, the J call TRBJ2-7; TRBD1 aligns across 9 bases. V lost 1 base to trimming and J lost 4 bases; unmatched junction nucleotides: 2. Per germline, CDR1 SEHNR and CDR2 FQNEAQ (reference sequence). The CDR3 spans 14 residues. Here the CDR3 DNA reads TGTGCCAGCAGCTTAGTGGGGACAGGGTACGAGCAGTACTTC. This encodes CASSLVGTGYEQYF.

The V and J genes are TRBV28 and TRBJ1-2; 7 positions agree with TRBD1. The germline V gene has CDR1 MDHEN and CDR2 SYDVKM. This CDR3 has 14 amino acids. The junction had 7 bases not matched to a gene; V was cut back by 6 bases and J by 3 bases. This chain's CDR3 is CASSPAGGYYGYTF. The DNA for the CDR3 is TGTGCCAGCAGCCCGGCAGGGGGGTACTATGGCTACACCTTC.

This sequence joins TRBV2 and TRBJ2-4, with D possibly matching TRBD2 (7 bases). This CDR3 is 18 amino acids long. Germline-derived CDR1 and CDR2 are SNHLY and FYNNEI. Trimming shortened V by 6 bases and J by 3 bases, and 24 bases separated the two germline ends. The CDR3: CASRGGDGTRRSKNIQYF. CDR3 DNA sequence: TGTGCCAGCAGAGGGGGGGACGGCACGCGTAGGAGCAAAAACATTCAGTACTTC.

This chain uses TRBV9 with TRBJ2-1, with TRBD2 matching 10 bases. This CDR3 region has 16 residues. Unmatched junction bases numbered 4, after V lost 0 bases and J lost 4 bases. Germline V gene sequence: CDR1 SGDLS, CDR2 YYNGEE. The CDR3 is CASSVGVLAGYNEQFF. The CDR3 DNA sequence: TGTGCCAGCAGCGTAGGGGTACTAGCGGGATACAATGAGCAGTTCTTC.

V is TRBV7-8 and J is TRBJ2-7; no clear D. Germline V gene data show CDR1 as SGHVS and CDR2 as FQNEAQ. V lost 1 base to trimming and J lost 1 base, with 11 bases between them. There are 15 residues in the CDR3. This CDR3 is CASSLVSAESYEQYF. In nucleotides, the CDR3 is TGTGCCAGCAGCTTAGTATCCGCGGAGTCCTACGAGCAGTACTTC.